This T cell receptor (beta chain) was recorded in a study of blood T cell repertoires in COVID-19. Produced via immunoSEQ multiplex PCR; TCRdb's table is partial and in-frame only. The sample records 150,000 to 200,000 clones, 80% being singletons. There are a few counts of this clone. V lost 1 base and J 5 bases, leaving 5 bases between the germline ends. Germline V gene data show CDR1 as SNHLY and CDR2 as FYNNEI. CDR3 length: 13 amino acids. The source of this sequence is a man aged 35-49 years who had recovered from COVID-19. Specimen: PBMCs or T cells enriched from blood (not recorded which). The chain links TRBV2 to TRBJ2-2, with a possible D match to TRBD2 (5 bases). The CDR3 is CASSEGRTGELFF. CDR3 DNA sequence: TGTGCCAGCAGTGAAGGGAGGACCGGGGAGCTGTTTTTT.